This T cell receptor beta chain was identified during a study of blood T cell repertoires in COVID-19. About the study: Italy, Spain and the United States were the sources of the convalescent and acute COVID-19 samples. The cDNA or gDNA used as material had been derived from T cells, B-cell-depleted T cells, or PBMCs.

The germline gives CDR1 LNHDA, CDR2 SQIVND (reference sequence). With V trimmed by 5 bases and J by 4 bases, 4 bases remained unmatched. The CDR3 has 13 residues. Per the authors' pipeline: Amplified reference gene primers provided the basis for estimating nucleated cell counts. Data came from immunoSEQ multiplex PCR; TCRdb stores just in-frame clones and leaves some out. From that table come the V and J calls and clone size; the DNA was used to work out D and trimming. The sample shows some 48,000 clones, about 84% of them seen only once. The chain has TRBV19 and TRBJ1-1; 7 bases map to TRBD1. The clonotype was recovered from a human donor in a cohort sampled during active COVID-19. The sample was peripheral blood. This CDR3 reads CASSGQALTEAFF. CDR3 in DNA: TGTGCCAGTAGTGGACAGGCCCTCACTGAAGCTTTCTTT.